There are a few counts of the clone carrying this T cell receptor beta chain. Other nucleotide sequences from this sample produce the same CDR3. The data were obtained in a study of CD8+ T cells in alopecia areata. This CDR3 spans 14 amino acids. After removal of 0 bases from V and 2 bases from J, the junction contained 2 bases not matched to a gene. The germline CDR1 and CDR2 sequences are SGDLS and YYNGEE. It was cDNA, reverse transcribed from extracted RNA, that served as the sequencing template. Clones were read by immunoSEQ multiplex PCR, and TCRdb kept only the in-frame ones, dropping some. The data show about 150,000 clones, nearly 55% seen once. This sample's treatment: oral pan-JAK inhibitor, 5-10 mg twice daily.

The chain employs TRBV9 and TRBJ2-7, with 7 bases that match TRBD1. The input for sequencing was CD8+ T cells sorted from blood, taken at week 4, from a patient treated with tofacitinib. The TCR was taken from a human donor with alopecia areata. The chain's CDR3 is CASSVGGGTYEQYF. DNA for the CDR3: TGTGCCAGCAGCGTAGGAGGGGGCACCTACGAGCAGTACTTC.